These 21 T cell receptor beta chains were sequenced from one sample in a study of T cell responses to AZD1222 COVID-19 vaccine. The method was immunoSEQ multiplex PCR; TCRdb's version includes in-frame clones alone and lacks a portion of them. Here the sample spans 85,000 to 110,000 clones, 91% being singletons. The sequencing used peripheral blood, collected on day 0 of AZD1222 vaccination. The receptors derive from an adult in good health.

The CDR3 DNA reads TGTGCCAGCAGCGGGACTAGCGGGATAGGCGAGCAGTACTTC. As protein: CASSGTSGIGEQYF. The V gene is TRBV9, the J gene TRBJ2-7; 12 bases are a match to TRBD2. This CDR3 comprises 14 residues. The V gene's germline CDR1 is SGDLS and CDR2 YYNGEE. The ends lost 3 bases at V and 6 bases at J; junction bases unmatched: 4.

Points on this clone: Distinct nucleotide sequences in the sample also encode this CDR3. The chain employs TRBV7-8 and TRBJ1-1, with D perhaps TRBD1 (6 bases). Germline V gene sequence: CDR1 SGHVS, CDR2 FQNEAQ. Trimming stripped 4 bases from V and 5 bases from J, with 11 bases between. The CDR3 covers 13 residues. The CDR3 protein is CASSSGGNTEAFF. CDR3 in DNA: TGTGCCAGCAGCTCGGGGGGCAATACTGAAGCTTTCTTT.

With respect to this clone: Germline is not matched at one junction end, which may reflect a read error. The gene calls are TRBV4-3 and TRBJ1-2; D is uncertain. Germline V lookup: CDR1 LGHNA, CDR2 YSLEER. The CDR3 has 14 amino acids. The CDR3 DNA sequence: TGCGCCAGCAACCAACTCGGGTCGGACTATGGCTACACCTTC. Protein product: CASNQLGSDYGYTF.

This clone was seen just once. The rearrangement uses TRBV18 and TRBJ2-6; D gene ambiguous. V was clipped by 2 bases and J by 1 base, with 6 bases between them. The CDR3 contains 15 residues. Per germline, CDR1 KGHSH and CDR2 LQKENI. The CDR3 DNA follows: TGTGCCAGCTCACCAACAATATCTGGGGCCAACGTCCTGACTTTC. Translation gives CASSPTISGANVLTF.

The genes are TRBV30 and TRBJ2-7; 11 bases are shared with TRBD2. The CDR3 is 15 residues long. The junction had 9 bases not matched to a gene; V was cut back by 4 bases and J by 4 bases. CDR1 and CDR2 (germline): GTSNPN, SVGIG (reference sequence). The CDR3 protein is CAWKVSGTSGYEQYF. The CDR3 DNA is TGTGCCTGGAAGGTATCGGGGACTAGCGGATACGAGCAGTACTTC.

As to this clone: A junction end diverges from the germline sequence, so it may reflect a read error. The gene calls are TRBV7-6 and TRBJ1-1; D not resolved. Germline values: CDR1 SGHVS, CDR2 FNYEAQ. This CDR3 is built from 18 residues. The CDR3 sequence: CASSLQAIGVLQSWRYDF. For the CDR3, the DNA is TGTGCCAGCAGCTTACAGGCGATTGGAGTACTCCAATCCTGGAGGTACGACTTT.

This chain joins TRBV27 and TRBJ1-4; 7 bases match TRBD1. V trimming: 5 bases; J trimming: 5 bases; junction bases outside the gene matches: 8. Germline CDR1 and CDR2: MNHEY and SMNVEV (reference sequence). This CDR3 contains 15 residues. The CDR3 DNA sequence: TGTGCCAGCAGTGTAATCGGGACAGTCAATGAAAAACTGTTTTTT. Translation: CASSVIGTVNEKLFF.

This chain uses TRBV30 with TRBJ1-1; the D is unclear. Germline V gene data show CDR1 as GTSNPN and CDR2 as SVGIG (reference sequence). The CDR3 runs to 12 residues. V was pared by 1 base and J by 8 bases, with 11 bases between. CDR3 sequence: CAWSERREEAFF. CDR3 nucleotides: TGTGCCTGGAGTGAACGTAGGGAGGAAGCTTTCTTT.

The chain links TRBV4-1 to TRBJ2-1, with TRBD1 matching 10 bases. CDR1 and CDR2 from the germline V gene are MGHRA and YSYEKL. Trimming cost V 4 bases and J 0 bases; bases outside gene matches: 12. The CDR3 has 19 residues. CDR3 in DNA: TGCGCCAGCAGCCGAAAGCTTGGGACAGGGGAAAGCTCCTACAATGAGCAGTTCTTC. Protein sequence: CASSRKLGTGESSYNEQFF.

The chain combines TRBV9 with TRBJ2-2; D unclear. The CDR3 is 12 residues long. The V end was cut by 0 bases, the J end by 7 bases, with 4 bases between. The germline V gene encodes CDR1 SGDLS and CDR2 YYNGEE. Written as DNA, the CDR3 is TGTGCCAGCAGCGTAGCTGGCGGGGAGCTGTTTTTT. It yields the protein CASSVAGGELFF.

In this sample, this clone turned up once. The chain carries TRBV7-3 and TRBJ2-7, with D possibly being TRBD1 or TRBD2 (5 bases each). The germline V gene encodes CDR1 SGHTA and CDR2 FQGTGA. This CDR3 region has 15 residues. V dropped 5 bases and J dropped 2 bases, with 16 bases sitting between them. The DNA of the CDR3 is TGTGCCAGCAGCCAAGCCCCCGGGACCCCCTACGAGCAGTACTTC. This gives the protein CASSQAPGTPYEQYF. Complete variable domain (other parts from reference TRBV7-3 and TRBJ2-7): GAGVSQTPSNKVTEKGKYVELRCDPISGHTALYWYRQSLGQGPEFLIYFQGTGAADDSGLPNDRFFAVRPEGSVSTLKIQRTERGDSAVYLCASSQAPGTPYEQYFGPGTRLTVT.

The genes are TRBV7-2 and TRBJ2-7, with TRBD1 as a possible D gene (5 bases). The CDR3 loop spans 15 amino acids. CDR1 and CDR2 (germline): SGHTA, FQGNSA. V lost 5 bases, J lost 6 bases, and 20 bases lay in between. Here the CDR3 reads CASSRRGRDESEQYF. CDR3 DNA sequence: TGTGCCAGCAGCCGCCGAGGCAGGGATGAGAGCGAGCAGTACTTC.

The rearrangement links TRBV30 to TRBJ2-1, with TRBD1 matching over 9 bases. Germline CDR1 and CDR2: GTSNPN and SVGIG (reference sequence). The CDR3 has 15 residues. V lost 2 bases to trimming and J lost 8 bases; unmatched junction nucleotides: 10. CDR3 coding DNA: TGTGCCTGGAGTACCCCCCGGACAGGGGATTATGAGCAGTTCTTC. Its protein is CAWSTPRTGDYEQFF. The whole variable domain, filled in from reference TRBV30 and TRBJ2-1, reads SQTIHQWPATLVQPVGSPLSLECTVEGTSNPNLYWYRQAAGRGLQLLFYSVGIGQISSEVPQNLSASRPQDRQFILSSKKLLLSDSGFYLCAWSTPRTGDYEQFFGPGTRLTVL.

V is TRBV28 and J is TRBJ2-7; D is possibly TRBD2 (5 bases). Trimming removed 2 bases from V and 1 base from J, with 9 bases in between. CDR1 and CDR2 from the germline V gene are MDHEN and SYDVKM. This CDR3 spans 14 amino acids. This chain's CDR3 is CASSLAGVSYEQYF. In nucleotides, the CDR3 is TGTGCCAGCAGTTTAGCCGGGGTATCCTACGAGCAGTACTTC.

CDR3 loop: CASSIRTSGSNTYEQYF. The CDR3, as DNA: TGTGCCAGTAGTATAAGGACCAGCGGGAGTAACACCTACGAGCAGTACTTC. The chain employs TRBV19 and TRBJ2-7; 8 bases are shared with TRBD2. The V segment lost 2 bases and the J segment 2 bases; nucleotides outside the gene matches: 11. The V gene's germline CDR1 is LNHDA and CDR2 SQIVND (reference sequence). The CDR3 loop spans 17 amino acids.

The J gene is TRBJ1-5, the V gene TRBV2; D call uncertain. CDR1 and CDR2 from the germline V gene are SNHLY and FYNNEI. V lost 3 bases and J 0 bases, leaving 9 bases between the germline ends. This CDR3 is 15 amino acids long. CDR3 sequence (DNA): TGTGCCAGCAGTGAGTCCAGAAATAGCAATCAGCCCCAGCATTTT. This translates into CASSESRNSNQPQHF. Combining the CDR3 with reference TRBV2 and TRBJ1-5 gives the whole variable domain EPEVTQTPSHQVTQMGQEVILRCVPISNHLYFYWYRQILGQKVEFLVSFYNNEISEKSEIFDDQFSVERPDGSNFTLKIRSTKLEDSAMYFCASSESRNSNQPQHFGDGTRLSIL.

The chain employs TRBV27 and TRBJ2-7, with 7 bases aligning to TRBD1. Trimming took 6 bases from V and 0 from J; bases not matched to a gene: 5. Germline-derived CDR1 and CDR2 are MNHEY and SMNVEV (reference sequence). This CDR3 has 14 residues. The CDR3, as DNA: TGTGCCAGCAGGGGGACAGAGACCTCCTACGAGCAGTACTTC. Its translation is CASRGTETSYEQYF.

The chain uses TRBV24-1 and TRBJ2-7; the match to TRBD2 covers 9 bases. The CDR3 is 13 residues long. V gave up 9 bases and J gave up 5 bases; unmatched junction bases: 7. Germline CDR1 is KGHDR and CDR2 is SFDVKD. As DNA, the CDR3 is TGTGCCACCGGGTTAGCGGGAGTCCACGAGCAGTACTTC. Translation: CATGLAGVHEQYF.

The chain carries TRBV28 and TRBJ1-1, with D possibly matching TRBD1 (5 bases). V lost 3 bases and J 5 bases, leaving 16 bases between the germline ends. Germline V gene data show CDR1 as MDHEN and CDR2 as SYDVKM. The CDR3 totals 15 residues. In DNA form, the CDR3 reads TGTGCCAGCAGTTTGCCCGGGACGGGAGGGACTGAAGCTTTCTTT. It is translated as CASSLPGTGGTEAFF.

The V gene is TRBV28, the J gene TRBJ2-7; D tentatively fits TRBD1 or TRBD2 (6 bases each). The CDR3 runs to 19 residues. The germline gives CDR1 MDHEN, CDR2 SYDVKM. With 2 bases removed from V and 2 bases from J, the gap between germline ends came to 25 bases. The CDR3 nucleotides are TGTGCCAGCAGTTTAGGTTCGGGGTTGGGAGTGCGGGACACCTACGAGCAGTACTTC. Protein: CASSLGSGLGVRDTYEQYF.

The chain links TRBV19 to TRBJ1-1, with D possibly being TRBD1 (5 bases). V was trimmed by 5 bases and J by 8 bases, leaving 12 bases between them. The CDR3 loop spans 12 amino acids. In germline, CDR1 is LNHDA, CDR2 SQIVND (reference sequence). CDR3 in amino acids: CASSQYQGEAFF. Here the CDR3 DNA reads TGTGCCAGTAGTCAATACCAGGGCGAAGCTTTCTTT.